Sequencing of this TCR beta chain was carried out in a study of T cell responses to AZD1222 COVID-19 vaccine. Method: immunoSEQ multiplex PCR; TCRdb's copy keeps in-frame clones and lacks some. The data hold some 80,000 clones, with 80% to 90% observed a single time. CDR1 is SGHRS, CDR2 YFSETQ, per germline. The ends were cut back, 0 bases at V and 6 bases at J, with 12 bases in the middle. The length of the CDR3 is 14 residues. The chain combines TRBV5-1 with TRBJ1-2; possibly TRBD1 for D (5 bases). The specimen was peripheral blood, collected on day 0 of AZD1222 vaccination. The sequence derives from an adult in good health. The CDR3 DNA reads as TGCGCCAGCAGCTTGGGCAGGGAGGCGGATGGCTACACCTTC. This gives the protein CASSLGREADGYTF.